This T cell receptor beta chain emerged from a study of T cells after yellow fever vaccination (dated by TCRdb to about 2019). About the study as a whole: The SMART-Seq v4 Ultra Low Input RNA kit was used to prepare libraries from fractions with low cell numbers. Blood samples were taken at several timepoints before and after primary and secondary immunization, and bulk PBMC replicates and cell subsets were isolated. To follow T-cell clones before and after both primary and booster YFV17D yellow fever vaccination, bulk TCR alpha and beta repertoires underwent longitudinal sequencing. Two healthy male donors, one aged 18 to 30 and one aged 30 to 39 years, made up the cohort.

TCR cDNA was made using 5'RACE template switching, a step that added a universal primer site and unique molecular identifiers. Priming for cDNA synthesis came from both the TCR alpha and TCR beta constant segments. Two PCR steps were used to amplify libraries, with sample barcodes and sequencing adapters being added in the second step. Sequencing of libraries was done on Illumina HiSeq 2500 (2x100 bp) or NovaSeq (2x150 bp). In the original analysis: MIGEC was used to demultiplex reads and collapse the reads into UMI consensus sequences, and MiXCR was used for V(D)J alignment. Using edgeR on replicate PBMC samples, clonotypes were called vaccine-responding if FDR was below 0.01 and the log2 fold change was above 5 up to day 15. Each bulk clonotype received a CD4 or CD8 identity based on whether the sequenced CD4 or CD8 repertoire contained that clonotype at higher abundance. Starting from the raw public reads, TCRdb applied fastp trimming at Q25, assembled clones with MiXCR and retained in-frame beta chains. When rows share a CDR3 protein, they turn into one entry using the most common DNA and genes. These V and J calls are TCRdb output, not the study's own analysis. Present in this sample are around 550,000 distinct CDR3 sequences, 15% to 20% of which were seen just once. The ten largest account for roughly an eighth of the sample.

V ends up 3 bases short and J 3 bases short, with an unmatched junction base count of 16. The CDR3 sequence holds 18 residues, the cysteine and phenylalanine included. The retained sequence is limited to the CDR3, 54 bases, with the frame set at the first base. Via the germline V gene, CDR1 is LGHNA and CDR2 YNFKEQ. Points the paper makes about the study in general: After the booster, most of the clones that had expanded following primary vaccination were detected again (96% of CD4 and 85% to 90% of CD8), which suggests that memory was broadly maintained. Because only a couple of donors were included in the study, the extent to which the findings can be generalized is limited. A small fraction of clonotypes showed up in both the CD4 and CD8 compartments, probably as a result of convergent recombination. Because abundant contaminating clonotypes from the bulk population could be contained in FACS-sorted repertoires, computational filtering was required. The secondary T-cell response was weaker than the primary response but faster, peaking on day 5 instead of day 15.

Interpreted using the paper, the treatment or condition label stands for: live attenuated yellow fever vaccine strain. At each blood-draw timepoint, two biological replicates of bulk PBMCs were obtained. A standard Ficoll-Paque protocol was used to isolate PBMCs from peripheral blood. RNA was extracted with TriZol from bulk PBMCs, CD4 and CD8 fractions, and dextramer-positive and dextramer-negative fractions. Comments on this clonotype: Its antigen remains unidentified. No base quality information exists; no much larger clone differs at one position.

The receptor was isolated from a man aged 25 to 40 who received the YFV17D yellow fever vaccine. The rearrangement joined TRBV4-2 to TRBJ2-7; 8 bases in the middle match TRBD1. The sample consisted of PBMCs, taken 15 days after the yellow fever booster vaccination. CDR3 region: CASSHPFQTGAENYEQYF. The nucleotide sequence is TGTGCCAGCAGCCACCCCTTTCAGACAGGGGCCGAAAACTACGAGCAGTACTTC.